Listed here are 12 T cell receptor beta chains from one sample, sequenced in a study of blood T cells in healthy people across ages. The use of a sample-barcoded 5' primer and a J-beta primer mix characterized a second PCR of roughly 7 to 12 cycles. TCRdb used MiXCR to reprocess the 5' RACE reads, holding one entry per CDR3 protein. The sample holds fewer than 1,000,000 distinct CDR3 sequences, 35% to 50% seen once. The sequenced sample consisted of blood. The source of these receptors is a man older than 75 in good health.

The V and J genes are TRBV7-8 and TRBJ1-6; D gene unclear. Germline V gives CDR1 SGHVS, CDR2 FQNEAQ. This CDR3 is 13 amino acids long. With 0 bases removed from V and 13 bases from J, the gap between germline ends came to 10 bases. CDR3 DNA: TGTGCCAGCAGCTTAGCCGGTGGTTCTCCCCTCCACTTT. Translating it yields CASSLAGGSPLHF. Variable domain in full (rest from reference TRBV7-8 and TRBJ1-6): GAGVSQSPRYKVAKRGQDVALRCDPISGHVSLFWYQQALGQGPEFLTYFQNEAQLDKSGLPSDRFFAERPEGSVSTLKIQRTQQEDSAVYLCASSLAGGSPLHFGNGTRLTVT.

In its sample, this clonotype was seen many times. The V call is TRBV10-3, the J call TRBJ1-2, with 9 nucleotides matching TRBD1. The CDR3 loop spans 16 amino acids. Per germline, CDR1 ENHRY and CDR2 SYGVKD. The trim removed 0 bases at V and 3 bases at J, leaving 5 bases unmatched. CDR3: CAISESRQGEDYGYTF. The CDR3 coding sequence is TGTGCCATCAGTGAGTCCCGACAGGGGGAAGACTATGGCTACACCTTC.

This chain joins TRBV5-6 and TRBJ1-6, with 7 bases matching TRBD1. This CDR3 has 16 amino acids. Germline V gene sequence: CDR1 SGHDT, CDR2 YYEEEE. With V trimmed by 1 base and J by 5 bases, 6 bases remained unmatched. CDR3 sequence (DNA): TGTGCCAGCAGCTTGAGGCGACAGGGACATAATTCACCCCTCCACTTT. This translates into CASSLRRQGHNSPLHF.

The V call is TRBV29-1, the J call TRBJ1-4; a weak D match, TRBD1 (6 bases). V lost 4 bases and J lost 3, with 9 bases in between. The CDR3 sequence is 13 residues long. Germline lookup yields CDR1 SQVTM and CDR2 ANQGSEA. DNA of the CDR3: TGCAGCGTTGTGCAGGGGTCTAATGAAAAACTGTTTTTT. Translating it yields CSVVQGSNEKLFF.

This clonotype was detected only a few times. The chain employs TRBV5-1 and TRBJ1-6, with D unresolved. Germline lookup yields CDR1 SGHRS and CDR2 YFSETQ. The CDR3 totals 15 residues. Deletions cut 0 bases from V and 7 bases from J, with 11 bases between. For the CDR3, the DNA is TGCGCCAGCAGCTTGGAGCAGGCAACCAATTCACCCCTCCACTTT. Translation gives CASSLEQATNSPLHF. The variable domain in full, with the rest retrieved from reference TRBV5-1 and TRBJ1-6, is KAGVTQTPRYLIKTRGQQVTLSCSPISGHRSVSWYQQTPGQGLQFLFEYFSETQRNKGNFPGRFSGRQFSNSRSEMNVSTLELGDSALYLCASSLEQATNSPLHFGNGTRLTVT.

This clonotype was observed a handful of times. The chain links TRBV24-1 to TRBJ2-1, with 10 bases fitting TRBD2. CDR1 and CDR2 from the germline V gene are KGHDR and SFDVKD. The CDR3 is 18 residues long. With V trimmed by 4 bases and J by 1 base, 9 bases remained unmatched. This CDR3 is CATSDRTSGRGSYNEQFF. The CDR3 nucleotides read TGTGCCACCAGTGACCGTACCAGCGGGAGGGGGTCCTACAATGAGCAGTTCTTC.

The chain employs TRBV30 and TRBJ2-5; D remains unclear. Trimming removed 0 bases from V and 4 bases from J, with 18 bases in between. Germline CDR1 is GTSNPN and CDR2 is SVGIG (reference sequence). The CDR3 is 16 amino acids. The CDR3 loop reads CAWSVQGLAKGETQYF. The CDR3 DNA reads TGTGCCTGGAGTGTACAAGGGTTAGCAAAAGGAGAGACCCAGTACTTC. Looking up the rest from reference TRBV30 and TRBJ2-5 gives the full variable domain: SQTIHQWPATLVQPVGSPLSLECTVEGTSNPNLYWYRQAAGRGLQLLFYSVGIGQISSEVPQNLSASRPQDRQFILSSKKLLLSDSGFYLCAWSVQGLAKGETQYFGPGTRLLVL.

The chain employs TRBV28 and TRBJ2-5; 7 nucleotides agree with TRBD2. CDR1 and CDR2 (germline): MDHEN, SYDVKM. Trimming cost V 0 bases and J 5 bases; bases outside gene matches: 12. The CDR3 is made up of 17 amino acids. CDR3: CASSLWTSRSIAETQYF. The CDR3 region has the DNA TGTGCCAGCAGTTTATGGACTAGCCGTAGTATTGCGGAGACCCAGTACTTC. Full variable domain (remainder filled in from reference TRBV28 and TRBJ2-5): DVKVTQSSRYLVKRTGEKVFLECVQDMDHENMFWYRQDPGLGLRLIYFSYDVKMKEKGDIPEGYSVSREKKERFSLILESASTNQTSMYLCASSLWTSRSIAETQYFGPGTRLLVL.

This clonotype was counted only a few times. The rearrangement joins TRBV6-5 to TRBJ1-5; TRBD1 matches 8 bases. Germline CDR1 and CDR2: MNHEY and SVGAGI. The length of the CDR3 is 15 residues. Germline trimming cut 6 bases from V and 5 bases from J; bases unmatched to any gene: 9. CDR3 loop: CASRRTGLLDQPQHF. CDR3 nucleotide sequence: TGTGCCAGCAGGCGGACAGGGTTACTGGATCAGCCCCAGCATTTT.

With respect to this clonotype: A much larger clonotype is one base distant, so this may be a read error. CDR3 DNA: TGCAGTGCTCTCACCTCCCGGACTAGCGGGAGGTCTAGCACAGATACGCAGTATTTT. This codes for CSALTSRTSGRSSTDTQYF. V usage is TRBV20-1 and J usage is TRBJ2-3, with 14 nucleotides matching TRBD2. V lost 5 bases to trimming and J lost 0 bases; unmatched junction nucleotides: 13. The germline gives CDR1 DFQATT, CDR2 SNEGSKA (reference sequence). This CDR3 is built from 19 residues.

The table lists this clonotype with a count of one. The genes are TRBV2 and TRBJ1-4; D uncertain. The CDR3 has 15 amino acids. V shed 5 bases and J shed 0 bases, with 10 bases lying between them. CDR1 is SNHLY and CDR2 is FYNNEI in the germline V gene. The CDR3 is CASSTAAATNEKLFF. The CDR3 DNA reads TGTGCCAGCAGTACAGCTGCTGCAACTAATGAAAAACTGTTTTTT.

The chain links TRBV11-2 to TRBJ2-7, with D possibly matching TRBD2 (6 bases). CDR1 is SGHAT and CDR2 is FQNNGV in the germline V gene. This CDR3 has 15 amino acids. Trimming pared 5 bases from V and 7 bases from J, leaving 21 bases between. The CDR3 sequence is CASSERTATAGEQYF. In DNA form, the CDR3 reads TGTGCCAGCAGCGAAAGAACAGCTACGGCGGGGGAGCAGTACTTC.